What follows are 25 T cell receptor beta chains derived from one specimen sequenced in a study of T-cell memory formation after mild COVID-19 (dated by TCRdb to about 2021). Library prep was done by 5' RACE. TCRdb records Illumina NovaSeq 6000 as the sequencer. The public reads were reanalyzed by TCRdb: fastp trimming at Q25, MiXCR alignment, in-frame beta chains only. CDR3 protein duplicates are merged, each entry listing the most common genes and DNA. In this sample the table shows approximately 240,000 distinct CDR3 sequences, approximately 16% of which occur a single time. The top ten constitute approximately 3.5% of the sample. Sequenced sample: PBMCs or a T cell subset sorted from them (not recorded which). The origin of the receptors is a man aged 18 to 30 who had mild COVID-19 (a few samples of this study predate the infection). The sample titles of this study are shuffled in the database, so cell type and time point are left out; the donor was told from shared clones.

Only a few counts were recorded for this clonotype. The chain uses TRBV5-4 and TRBJ2-4; 15 bases fit TRBD2. The CDR3 totals 19 residues. CDR1 is SGHNT, CDR2 YYREEE, per germline (reference sequence). The V and J ends lost 4 bases and 0 bases, in that order; junction bases with no gene match: 8. CDR3 bases: TGTGCCAGCAGCGGGGGACTAGCGGGGGGTCCCCTAGCCAAAAACATTCAGTACTTC. Amino acids: CASSGGLAGGPLAKNIQYF.

This clonotype was counted a few times. This chain uses TRBV4-1 with TRBJ1-5; 8 positions agree with TRBD1. The germline V gene encodes CDR1 MGHRA and CDR2 YSYEKL. J was trimmed by 7 bases and V by 4 bases; bases with no gene match: 9. This CDR3 has 15 amino acids. CDR3 region: CASSRRQGTPQPQHF. CDR3 nucleotides: TGCGCCAGCAGCCGCCGACAGGGGACCCCACAGCCCCAGCATTTT.

The chain employs TRBV7-2 and TRBJ1-1, with D hard to call. The CDR3 is 11 amino acids. From germline, CDR1 is SGHTA and CDR2 FQGNSA. The V gene lost 1 base and the J gene lost 10 bases, with 7 bases spanning the gap. The CDR3 protein is CASSLGSRAFF. CDR3 sequence (DNA): TGTGCCAGCAGCTTAGGGTCCAGAGCTTTCTTT.

The V call is TRBV5-1, the J call TRBJ2-5, with TRBD1 identical over 9 bases. Unmatched junction bases numbered 7, after V lost 3 bases and J lost 4 bases. CDR1 and CDR2 (germline): SGHRS, YFSETQ. The CDR3 has 15 amino acids. The CDR3 DNA follows: TGCGCCAGCAGCTCCACAGGGGGCCTAGGAGAGACCCAGTACTTC. Its protein is CASSSTGGLGETQYF.

V usage is TRBV15 and J usage is TRBJ2-4; D uncertain. This CDR3 spans 15 amino acids. In germline, CDR1 is LNHNV, CDR2 YYDKDF (reference sequence). The V gene lost 5 bases and the J gene lost 0 bases, with 11 bases spanning the gap. The CDR3 reads CATSGRDGAKNIQYF. The CDR3 coding sequence is TGTGCCACCAGCGGACGTGACGGAGCCAAAAACATTCAGTACTTC.

The chain couples TRBV6-1 to TRBJ1-6; D is unclear. The CDR3 covers 13 residues. Per germline, CDR1 MNHNS and CDR2 SASEGT. V gave up 0 bases and J gave up 12 bases, with 9 bases separating them. The CDR3 sequence is CASSEAPTRPLHF. CDR3 DNA: TGTGCCAGCAGTGAAGCCCCAACCCGACCCCTCCACTTT.

This chain uses TRBV20-1 with TRBJ2-5; D remains unclear. Trimming took 6 bases from V and 0 from J, leaving 8 bases between them. CDR3 length: 12 residues. The germline V gene encodes CDR1 DFQATT and CDR2 SNEGSKA (reference sequence). The CDR3 DNA follows: TGCAGTGCCCCCGAGGACCAAGAGACCCAGTACTTC. This encodes CSAPEDQETQYF.

This clonotype was observed a few times. The genes are TRBV20-1 and TRBJ2-5, with TRBD2 identical over 14 bases. The CDR3 is made up of 14 amino acids. CDR1 and CDR2 (germline): DFQATT, SNEGSKA (reference sequence). The junction had 4 bases not matched to a gene; V was cut back by 6 bases and J by 4 bases. The DNA for the CDR3 is TGCAGTGCGACTAGCGGGGGGGCAGTAGAGACCCAGTACTTC. Its protein product is CSATSGGAVETQYF.

This chain joins TRBV20-1 and TRBJ2-1; possible D gene TRBD2, 5 bases. V gave up 3 bases and J gave up 6 bases, with 15 bases separating them. The CDR3 contains 14 residues. Looked up from germline, CDR1 is DFQATT and CDR2 is SNEGSKA (reference sequence). CDR3 bases: TGCAGTGCTAGGGGGAGCTTCGCGCGCAATGAGCAGTTCTTC. It is translated as CSARGSFARNEQFF.

This clonotype has ten or more counts. This rearrangement joins TRBV6-2 or TRBV6-3 to TRBJ2-3; D may be TRBD2 (6 bases). The CDR3 is 14 residues long. The V end was cut by 7 bases, the J end by 4 bases, with 15 bases between. The V gene's germline CDR1 is MNHEY and CDR2 SVGEGT. The CDR3 here is CASNPWGGPDTQYF. The CDR3 nucleotides are TGTGCCAGCAACCCTTGGGGAGGCCCAGATACGCAGTATTTT.

The rearrangement uses TRBV6-5 and TRBJ1-2; TRBD1 is a possible D gene (5 bases). The V gene lost 8 bases and the J gene lost 0 bases, with 13 bases spanning the gap. Germline CDR1 is MNHEY and CDR2 is SVGAGI. CDR3 size: 14 residues. CDR3 protein: CASATGGTNYGYTF. The CDR3 DNA is TGTGCCAGCGCGACGGGGGGTACTAACTATGGCTACACCTTC.

This clonotype was counted a few times. The V call is TRBV10-1, the J call TRBJ1-1; no clear D gene. The length of the CDR3 is 12 residues. CDR1 and CDR2 (germline): WNHNN, SYGVQD (reference sequence). Trimming took off 6 bases at V and 1 base at J, with 6 bases between the two ends. The CDR3 region is CASRAQNTEAFF. DNA of the CDR3: TGCGCCAGCAGGGCACAGAACACTGAAGCTTTCTTT.

The V call is TRBV20-1, the J call TRBJ1-5; no firm D call. Germline CDR1 reads DFQATT; CDR2 reads SNEGSKA (reference sequence). Trimming cost V 0 bases and J 4 bases, with 13 bases left between them. There are 15 residues in the CDR3. CDR3 nucleotides: TGCAGTGCTAGAGAGTCCGGGCGGTATAATCAGCCCCAGCATTTT. Protein product: CSARESGRYNQPQHF.

V and J are TRBV6-5 and TRBJ2-2, with D perhaps TRBD2 (6 bases). Germline-derived CDR1 and CDR2 are MNHEY and SVGAGI. The ends were cut back, 3 bases at V and 5 bases at J, with 16 bases in the middle. CDR3 size: 16 residues. CDR3 sequence (DNA): TGTGCCAGCAGTTATAGGTTCGGGGGTCGGACCGGGGAGCTGTTTTTT. Translating it yields CASSYRFGGRTGELFF.

CDR3 DNA: TGTGCCAGCAGCTTAGTGGTCGGGGGTGCGACTGAAGCTTTCTTT. Its translation: CASSLVVGGATEAFF. The gene calls are TRBV7-2 and TRBJ1-1; tentative D call: TRBD1 (5 bases). This CDR3 region has 15 residues. Per the germline V gene, CDR1 is SGHTA and CDR2 is FQGNSA. The V gene lost 1 base and the J gene lost 5 bases, with 14 bases spanning the gap.

This clonotype appeared a few times. This chain links TRBV10-3 with TRBJ2-1; D not certain. This CDR3 is 14 amino acids long. The ends were cut back, 3 bases at V and 3 bases at J, with 9 bases in the middle. Germline assignment: CDR1 ENHRY and CDR2 SYGVKD. For the CDR3, the DNA is TGTGCCATCAGTGACCAGGCTGGCTACAATGAGCAGTTCTTC. Protein: CAISDQAGYNEQFF.

This clonotype appeared a few times. This chain links TRBV5-1 with TRBJ1-2; a possible D gene is TRBD1 (5 bases). Trimming took 3 bases from V and 8 from J, leaving 14 bases between them. The CDR3 loop spans 13 amino acids. CDR1 and CDR2 (germline): SGHRS, YFSETQ. CDR3 sequence (DNA): TGCGCCAGCAGCTACGACACGGCAGGGGGCTACACCTTC. It specifies CASSYDTAGGYTF.

The CDR3 is CASAQGGSTEAFF. The CDR3 nucleotides read TGCGCCAGCGCGCAGGGGGGGAGCACTGAAGCTTTCTTT. This chain joins TRBV5-1 and TRBJ1-1, with 7 bases lining up with TRBD1. CDR1 is SGHRS and CDR2 is YFSETQ in the germline V gene. CDR3 length equals 13 residues. The J segment lost 4 bases and the V segment lost 7 bases, leaving 7 bases of the junction unmatched.

V gene TRBV10-3 combines with J gene TRBJ2-3; 8 nucleotides line up with TRBD2. Germline V CDR1 and CDR2: ENHRY, SYGVKD. The V gene end was trimmed by 4 bases and the J gene end by 4 bases; junction bases not matched to a gene: 4. This CDR3 comprises 14 residues. Here the CDR3 DNA reads TGTGCCATCAGTGGCGGGAGGACCCCAGATACGCAGTATTTT. Residues: CAISGGRTPDTQYF.

This clonotype was seen repeatedly, ten times or more. The chain recombines TRBV29-1 with TRBJ1-2; possibly TRBD1 for D (6 bases). Germline CDR1 reads SQVTM; CDR2 reads ANQGSEA. V dropped 1 base and J dropped 0 bases, with 15 bases sitting between them. The CDR3 totals 16 residues. The CDR3 reads CSVEVAWEGANYGYTF. The DNA for the CDR3 is TGCAGCGTTGAAGTGGCTTGGGAGGGGGCTAACTATGGCTACACCTTC.

This clonotype was recorded only once. The chain has TRBV10-3 and TRBJ2-3; tentatively, D is TRBD1 or TRBD2 (7 bases each). The CDR3 contains 14 residues. Germline V gene lookup returns CDR1 ENHRY and CDR2 SYGVKD. The V end was cut by 10 bases, the J end by 1 base, with 15 bases between. Here the CDR3 DNA reads TGTGCCACACTCAGGGGGGGCGGCACAGATACGCAGTATTTT. It encodes CATLRGGGTDTQYF.

This clonotype was seen only a few times. V and J are TRBV15 and TRBJ2-5; D may correspond to TRBD1 or TRBD2 (6 bases each). V shed 1 base and J shed 4 bases, with 13 bases lying between them. The germline V gene has CDR1 LNHNV and CDR2 YYDKDF (reference sequence). This CDR3 comprises 15 residues. The CDR3, as DNA: TGTGCCACCAGCAGAGGGGGGGCGTTAATAGAGACCCAGTACTTC. Translated: CATSRGGALIETQYF.

The chain couples TRBV7-2 to TRBJ1-2; D gene uncertain. Germline V gene lookup returns CDR1 SGHTA and CDR2 FQGNSA. CDR3 length: 13 amino acids. V was trimmed by 5 bases and J by 3 bases, leaving 10 bases between them. In DNA, the CDR3 is TGTGCCAGCAGCCTAAGGCATGACTATGGCTACACCTTC. Translating gives CASSLRHDYGYTF. The full variable domain, in which reference TRBV7-2 and TRBJ1-2 provide the parts outside the CDR3, is GAGVSQSPSNKVTEKGKDVELRCDPISGHTALYWYRQSLGQGLEFLIYFQGNSAPDKSGLPSDRFSAERTGGSVSTLTIQRTQQEDSAVYLCASSLRHDYGYTFGSGTRLTVV.

The V and J genes are TRBV15 and TRBJ2-7; D possibly corresponds to TRBD2 (5 bases). V was cut by 5 bases and J by 5 bases, with 19 bases left in between. Germline CDR1 and CDR2: LNHNV and YYDKDF (reference sequence). The CDR3 totals 15 residues. CDR3 bases: TGTGCCACCAGCCCAAGCGGAGAAATTGGCCACGAGCAGTACTTC. It encodes CATSPSGEIGHEQYF.

The chain carries TRBV5-4 and TRBJ1-6; 7 bases match TRBD1. The CDR3 is 14 residues long. V lost 2 bases, J lost 9 bases, and 5 bases stayed unmatched. The germline gives CDR1 SGHNT, CDR2 YYREEE (reference sequence). CDR3 sequence: CASSLQGFTSPLHF. The CDR3 DNA follows: TGTGCCAGCAGCTTACAGGGGTTTACTTCACCCCTCCACTTT.